This T cell receptor beta chain was recovered during a study of blood T cells in healthy people across ages. Study conclusions and caveats: While age rose, TCR beta diversity per million T cells dropped in a roughly linear way.

It was with a sample-barcoded 5' primer and a J-beta primer mix that a second PCR of roughly 7 to 11 cycles was run. MiXCR was run by TCRdb on the 5' RACE reads, yielding one entry per CDR3 protein. The repertoire includes hundreds of thousands of distinct CDR3 sequences, less than 40% of them detected once, and 15% sits in the top ten. In this sample, this clonotype turned up a few times. Its antigen is unidentified. This receptor was obtained from a woman aged 80 or older in good health. The sequenced material came from blood.

CDR3 region: CAWRDIGQGNQPQHF. As DNA, the CDR3 is TGTGCCTGGAGGGATATCGGACAGGGCAATCAGCCCCAGCATTTT. V and J are TRBV30 and TRBJ1-5; 7 bases are shared with TRBD1. Trimming at V came to 3 bases and at J to 2 bases, leaving 7 bases not matched to a gene. The CDR3 sequence is 15 residues long. CDR1 and CDR2 from the germline V gene are GTSNPN and SVGIG (reference sequence).